Each of the 21 T cell receptor beta chains below was sequenced from the same sample in a study of blood T cell repertoires in COVID-19. The protocol was immunoSEQ multiplex PCR, while the TCRdb copy is restricted to in-frame clones and leaves out a portion. The sample records under 300,000 clones, over 80% being singletons. Specimen: peripheral blood. The receptors derive from a woman aged 40 to 50 who had recovered from COVID-19.

The CDR3 spells CASSMSAATASNTQYF. For the CDR3, the DNA is TGTGCCAGTAGTATGTCCGCGGCGACGGCCTCAAATACGCAGTATTTT. The rearrangement uses TRBV19 and TRBJ2-3, with D hard to call. The CDR3 has 16 residues. The germline V gene has CDR1 LNHDA and CDR2 SQIVND (reference sequence). With 3 bases removed from V and 7 bases from J, the gap between germline ends came to 20 bases.

The gene calls are TRBV4-2 and TRBJ2-2, with TRBD2 matching 12 bases. J lost 4 bases, V lost 1 base, and 4 bases had no gene match. This CDR3 spans 17 amino acids. CDR1 is LGHNA and CDR2 is YNFKEQ in the germline V gene. CDR3 loop: CASSQGLAGARTGELFF. As DNA, the CDR3 is TGTGCCAGCAGCCAAGGACTAGCGGGGGCCCGCACCGGGGAGCTGTTTTTT.

The V and J genes are TRBV13 and TRBJ1-5; D might be TRBD1 (5 bases). Trimming stripped 0 bases from V and 2 bases from J, with 11 bases between. The CDR3 sequence is 16 residues long. Looked up from germline, CDR1 is PRHDT and CDR2 is FYEKMQ (reference sequence). CDR3 DNA sequence: TGTGCCAGCAGCTTAGGCTTGGGGCAGGGCAATCAGCCCCAGCATTTT. It is translated as CASSLGLGQGNQPQHF.

In this sample, this clone turned up once. This chain joins TRBV19 and TRBJ2-7; 10 bases line up with TRBD1. There are 15 residues in the CDR3. Trimming cost V 3 bases and J 1 base; bases outside gene matches: 3. Germline V gene sequence: CDR1 LNHDA, CDR2 SQIVND (reference sequence). The CDR3: CASSMGTGVSYEQYF. CDR3 DNA sequence: TGTGCCAGTAGTATGGGGACAGGGGTGTCCTACGAGCAGTACTTC.

The chain uses TRBV12-3 or TRBV12-4 and TRBJ1-2; D ambiguous. V was trimmed by 4 bases and J by 9 bases, leaving 15 bases between them. CDR3 size: 13 residues. The CDR3 region is CASSSREFFRYTF. CDR3 in DNA: TGTGCCAGCAGTTCCCGGGAATTTTTTCGCTACACCTTC.

The rearrangement links TRBV20-1 to TRBJ2-1; tentative D call: TRBD1 (5 bases). V lost 3 bases and J 2 bases, leaving 11 bases between the germline ends. Germline V gives CDR1 DFQATT, CDR2 SNEGSKA (reference sequence). The CDR3 runs to 14 residues. The CDR3 loop reads CSASRVGAYNEQFF. The CDR3 region has the DNA TGCAGTGCTAGTAGGGTAGGGGCCTACAATGAGCAGTTCTTC.

The genes are TRBV2 and TRBJ1-2, with D perhaps matching TRBD1 (5 bases). V was shortened by 6 bases and J by 0 bases, with 11 bases between the two germline ends. The CDR3 extends over 14 amino acids. Germline V gene data show CDR1 as SNHLY and CDR2 as FYNNEI. CDR3 nucleotide sequence: TGTGCCAGCAGAACAGGATATACTAACTATGGCTACACCTTC. This codes for CASRTGYTNYGYTF.

The V call is TRBV13, the J call TRBJ2-5, with 8 bases aligning to TRBD2. This CDR3 has 14 amino acids. The germline V gene encodes CDR1 PRHDT and CDR2 FYEKMQ (reference sequence). Losses at the gene ends were 2 bases for V and 4 bases for J; bases not matched to a gene: 3. CDR3 sequence (DNA): TGTGCCAGCAGCTTACCCGGGGGGGGAGAGACCCAGTACTTC. This codes for CASSLPGGGETQYF.

This clone has more than one count but fewer than ten. V and J are TRBV28 and TRBJ1-4; D is undetermined. The CDR3 consists of 13 residues. The germline CDR1 and CDR2 sequences are MDHEN and SYDVKM. Trimming took 9 bases from V and 8 from J, leaving 16 bases between them. The CDR3 is CASRPGNGEKLFF. CDR3 nucleotide sequence: TGTGCCAGTCGACCGGGAAATGGCGAAAAACTGTTTTTT.

Points on this clone: One end of the junction fails to match germline, which may point to a read error. This sequence joins TRBV5-1 and TRBJ2-1; 9 bases match TRBD2. CDR3 length equals 16 residues. The germline V gene has CDR1 SGHRS and CDR2 YFSETQ. CDR3 nucleotides: TGCGCCCGCAGCTTTGGGGCGGGGGGGCGACTGAATGAGCAGTTCTTC. This translates into CARSFGAGGRLNEQFF. Based on the CDR3 plus reference TRBV5-1 and TRBJ2-1, the full variable domain is KAGVTQTPRYLIKTRGQQVTLSCSPISGHRSVSWYQQTPGQGLQFLFEYFSETQRNKGNFPGRFSGRQFSNSRSEMNVSTLELGDSALYLCARSFGAGGRLNEQFFGPGTRLTVL.

V usage is TRBV19 and J usage is TRBJ1-5, with TRBD1 matching over 8 bases. J gave up 5 bases and V 4 bases, and 4 bases lay outside the gene matches. CDR3 length equals 14 residues. Per germline, CDR1 LNHDA and CDR2 SQIVND (reference sequence). The CDR3 nucleotides are TGTGCCAGTAGTAAACAGGGGGGTCATCAGCCCCAGCATTTT. Encoded protein: CASSKQGGHQPQHF.

The chain is built from TRBV7-9 and TRBJ2-1, with 14 bases aligning to TRBD2. CDR1 SEHNR and CDR2 FQNEAQ come from the germline V gene (reference sequence). V dropped 5 bases and J dropped 7; count of bases not matched to a gene: 4. CDR3 size: 15 residues. CDR3 amino acids: CASSQTSGGENEQFF. Written as DNA, the CDR3 is TGTGCCAGCAGCCAGACTAGCGGGGGGGAAAATGAGCAGTTCTTC.

This chain joins TRBV11-3 and TRBJ2-3; TRBD1 matches at 10 bases. Germline CDR1 and CDR2: SGHNT and YENEEA. The CDR3 covers 17 residues. The trim removed 3 bases at V and 5 bases at J, leaving 11 bases unmatched. The CDR3 reads CASSFLSGQGLLDTQYF. In DNA, the CDR3 is TGTGCCAGCAGCTTTTTATCGGGACAGGGGCTTTTAGATACGCAGTATTTT.

The gene calls are TRBV5-1 and TRBJ2-1; 10 bases line up with TRBD2. The CDR3 has 15 amino acids. Trimming took 2 bases from V and 6 from J; bases not matched to a gene: 5. In germline, CDR1 is SGHRS, CDR2 YFSETQ. CDR3 DNA: TGCGCCAGCAGCTTATCCGGGACTAGCGCCAATGAGCAGTTCTTC. Translation gives CASSLSGTSANEQFF.

The chain uses TRBV5-5 and TRBJ1-2; the D gene is possibly TRBD1 (6 bases). Looked up from germline, CDR1 is SGHKS and CDR2 is YYEKEE (reference sequence). V was cut by 4 bases and J by 3 bases, with 19 bases left in between. The length of the CDR3 is 16 residues. CDR3 amino acids: CASSLTGQSFYYGYTF. Here the CDR3 DNA reads TGTGCCAGCAGCCTTACCGGACAGTCTTTTTACTATGGCTACACCTTC.

This chain joins TRBV7-2 and TRBJ2-7, with D perhaps TRBD1 (6 bases). Between the trimmed V and J ends, which lost 4 bases and 4 bases, there was a span of 20 bases. CDR1 is SGHTA, CDR2 FQGNSA, per germline. This CDR3 is 16 amino acids long. CDR3 sequence (DNA): TGTGCCAGCAGCTCCGAACCGGGACAACTTAAGTACGAGCAGTACTTC. It codes for CASSSEPGQLKYEQYF.

This clone appeared a single time. The DNA for the CDR3 is TGTGCCAGCAGCCAAGGACAGGGGGCTTTCTACGAGCAGTACTTC. This gives the protein CASSQGQGAFYEQYF. The rearrangement links TRBV11-2 to TRBJ2-7; 11 bases line up with TRBD1. Trimming removed 5 bases from V and 3 bases from J; junction bases left unmatched: 6. The CDR3 has 15 amino acids. Germline assignment: CDR1 SGHAT and CDR2 FQNNGV.

V usage is TRBV6-1 and J usage is TRBJ1-6; unclear D gene. V was cut by 1 base and J by 8 bases, with 12 bases left in between. The CDR3 has 15 amino acids. From germline, CDR1 is MNHNS and CDR2 SASEGT. The CDR3 loop reads CASSEVEAEYSPLHF. The DNA for the CDR3 is TGTGCCAGCAGTGAAGTAGAGGCAGAGTATTCACCCCTCCACTTT.

The genes are TRBV7-6 and TRBJ2-3; D possibly corresponds to TRBD1 (6 bases). Germline V lookup: CDR1 SGHVS, CDR2 FNYEAQ. Trimming left V 1 base short and J 1 base short, with 12 bases between. CDR3 length: 16 residues. CDR3 sequence reads: CASSLGSRQGTDTQYF. CDR3 DNA sequence: TGTGCCAGCAGCTTAGGCTCCAGACAGGGCACAGATACGCAGTATTTT.

The gene calls are TRBV15 and TRBJ1-5; the D is unclear. The CDR3 runs to 13 residues. CDR1 is LNHNV and CDR2 is YYDKDF in the germline V gene (reference sequence). Trimming cost V 1 base and J 5 bases, with 6 bases left between them. CDR3 sequence (DNA): TGTGCCACCAGCAGAGCCTCGGATCAGCCCCAGCATTTT. Protein sequence: CATSRASDQPQHF.

A single count supports this clone. The CDR3 DNA reads TGTGCCAGCAGACCAAGACTGCAGTTCTTAACTGAAGCTTTCTTT. This codes for CASRPRLQFLTEAFF. The chain recombines TRBV6-5 with TRBJ1-1; no firm D call. The CDR3 runs to 15 residues. Germline V gene data show CDR1 as MNHEY and CDR2 as SVGAGI. Trimming cost V 6 bases and J 5 bases, with 19 bases left between them.